Listed below are T cell receptor beta chains from one sample, sequenced in a study of early T cells in non-severe SARS-CoV-2 infection. One entry per CDR3 protein results from TCRdb running MiXCR on the 5' RACE reads. The data hold 110,000 or so distinct CDR3 sequences, with 12% observed a single time. The sample was whole blood. The receptor source for this set is an adult who was a healthcare worker with PCR-confirmed SARS-CoV-2 infection or an uninfected control (not recorded which). Each CDR3 is given with its conserved first and last residue. D genes are given only for firm matches. Expanded clones are given a class, and other clones once, few, many or no size at all.

d_call	cdr3_length	j_call	v_call	clone_size	cdr3_aa	cdr3_nt
NA	15	TRBJ1-5	TRBV12-3/TRBV12-4	few	CASSLSLFVNQPQHF	TGTGCCAGCAGTTTAAGCCTGTTCGTCAATCAGCCCCAGCATTTT
NA	13	TRBJ1-2	TRBV6-1	many	CASSRDGNYGYTF	TGTGCCAGCAGTCGGGACGGAAACTATGGCTACACCTTC
NA	13	TRBJ1-2	TRBV5-4	few	CASSNPNSDGYTF	TGTGCCAGCAGCAACCCGAATTCGGATGGCTACACCTTC
TRBD1	16	TRBJ1-1	TRBV5-1	NA	CASSLARGQMNTEAFF	TGCGCCAGCAGCTTAGCCCGGGGACAGATGAACACTGAAGCTTTCTTT
NA	14	TRBJ2-2	TRBV12-3/TRBV12-4	few	CASSLSGFVGELFF	TGTGCCAGCAGTTTATCGGGGTTCGTCGGGGAGCTGTTTTTT
TRBD1	15	TRBJ2-5	TRBV15	few	CATSRDQGQQETQYF	TGTGCCACCAGCAGAGACCAGGGACAGCAAGAGACCCAGTACTTC
TRBD2	15	TRBJ2-1	TRBV20-1	many	CSASGRSNLYNEQFF	TGCAGTGCTAGCGGGAGGTCCAATTTATACAATGAGCAGTTCTTC
NA	13	TRBJ2-3	TRBV7-8	few	CASSLGGENTQYF	TGTGCCAGCAGCTTAGGAGGGGAAAATACGCAGTATTTT
NA	16	TRBJ2-7	TRBV20-1	few	CSARGPSRSSSYEQYF	TGCAGTGCTAGAGGTCCCTCTAGGAGCAGCTCCTACGAGCAGTACTTC
NA	12	TRBJ2-1	TRBV7-2	few	CASSLFGNEQFF	TGTGCCAGCAGCTTATTTGGGAATGAGCAGTTCTTC
NA	17	TRBJ2-3	TRBV18	few	CASSPPGWTVSTDTQYF	TGTGCCAGCTCACCACCGGGTTGGACAGTTAGCACAGATACGCAGTATTTT
NA	12	TRBJ2-1	TRBV2	NA	CASSARLQEQFF	TGTGCCAGCAGTGCAAGACTACAGGAGCAGTTCTTC
NA	15	TRBJ1-4	TRBV4-1	few	CASSQDLTGNEKLFF	TGCGCCAGCAGCCAAGATCTCACAGGGAACGAAAAACTGTTTTTT
NA	15	TRBJ2-1	TRBV7-9	few	CASSLGRGAYNEQFF	TGTGCCAGCAGCTTAGGTCGGGGAGCATACAATGAGCAGTTCTTC
NA	15	TRBJ2-1	TRBV2	many	CASIQTPSSYNEQFF	TGTGCCAGCATCCAGACACCCTCCTCCTACAATGAGCAGTTCTTC
NA	14	TRBJ2-7	TRBV11-2	NA	CASSPRDGITEQYF	TGTGCCAGCAGTCCCCGGGACGGTATTACCGAGCAGTACTTC
NA	15	TRBJ1-2	TRBV6-1	NA	CASSEYGRSNYGYTF	TGTGCCAGCAGTGAATATGGCAGATCTAACTATGGCTACACCTTC
TRBD2	16	TRBJ2-1	TRBV20-1	many	CSARDHRLAEHNEQFF	TGCAGTGCTAGAGATCACAGGCTAGCGGAACACAATGAGCAGTTCTTC
NA	13	TRBJ2-5	TRBV7-3	many	CASSPAPQETQYF	TGTGCCAGCAGCCCCGCCCCCCAAGAGACCCAGTACTTC
NA	14	TRBJ2-5	TRBV12-5	NA	CASGLFAVEETQYF	TGTGCTAGTGGTTTGTTCGCCGTCGAAGAGACCCAGTACTTC
NA	17	TRBJ2-5	TRBV24-1	few	CATSDSPPTVHGETQYF	TGTGCCACCAGTGATTCGCCACCGACAGTCCACGGCGAGACCCAGTACTTC
NA	15	TRBJ2-1	TRBV7-6	few	CASSLDGGGVNEQFF	TGTGCCAGCAGCTTAGATGGAGGGGGAGTCAATGAGCAGTTCTTC